The clone carrying this T cell receptor (beta chain) was observed at least ten times. Antigen: not known. MiXCR, applied by TCRdb to the 5' RACE reads, yields one record per CDR3 protein. The sample carries roughly 490,000 distinct CDR3 sequences, roughly 5.3% recorded once. These data come from a study of CD8 T cells in ankylosing spondylitis. Regarding the study as a whole: In ankylosing spondylitis blood, a motif of eight highly homologous TCR beta variants appeared characteristic.

The length of the CDR3 is 11 residues. Germline V gene data show CDR1 as SGHRS and CDR2 as YFSETQ. The V gene lost 1 base and the J gene lost 8 bases, with 5 bases spanning the gap. This sequence was found in a male donor with ankylosing spondylitis. Sequenced: blood, either unsorted or a sorted T cell fraction (not recorded which). The gene calls are TRBV5-1 and TRBJ2-3; D remains unclear. This CDR3 reads CASSLKVTQYF. The CDR3 region has the DNA TGCGCCAGCAGCTTGAAGGTTACGCAGTATTTT.